This is a list of T cell receptor beta chains from one sample in a study of T cells in Graves' hyperthyroidism and ophthalmopathy. Via MiXCR, TCRdb re-called the multiplex PCR reads, giving one row per CDR3 protein. The profile shows hundreds of thousands of distinct CDR3 sequences, 14% to 15% of them singletons. The source material was blood. Every receptor here comes from a woman aged 40 to 50 with Graves' ophthalmopathy. Each CDR3 is given with its conserved first and last residue. A D gene is named only where the DNA matches it firmly. Where a row states a size, it is once, few, many or the class of an expanded clone; other rows omit it.

abundance: many; d_gene: TRBD2; j_gene: TRBJ2-7; v_gene: TRBV5-1; len: 13; CDR3nt: TGCGCCAGCCACCGGGAGGGTTTCGACGAGCAGTACTTC; CDR3aa: CASHREGFDEQYF
abundance: many; d_gene: .; j_gene: TRBJ1-2; v_gene: TRBV11-2; len: 14; CDR3nt: TGTGCCAGCAGCCTACAGGCGGATGTCTATGGCTACACCTTC; CDR3aa: CASSLQADVYGYTF
abundance: few; d_gene: TRBD2; j_gene: TRBJ2-2; v_gene: TRBV12-3/TRBV12-4; len: 16; CDR3nt: TGTGCCAGCAGTCCTAGACTAGCGGGAGGGAGCGGGGAGCTGTTTTTT; CDR3aa: CASSPRLAGGSGELFF
abundance: many; d_gene: .; j_gene: TRBJ2-7; v_gene: TRBV15; len: 13; CDR3nt: TGTGCCACCAGCAGAGTTGGCTACGATGAGCAGTACTTC; CDR3aa: CATSRVGYDEQYF
abundance: many; d_gene: TRBD2; j_gene: TRBJ2-7; v_gene: TRBV11-2; len: 15; CDR3nt: TGTGCCAGCAGCTTAGAGTTTGGACTAGCCTACGAGCAGTACTTC; CDR3aa: CASSLEFGLAYEQYF
abundance: many; d_gene: TRBD2; j_gene: TRBJ2-2; v_gene: TRBV28; len: 16; CDR3nt: TGTGCCAGCAGCGCTAGCGGGAGGATAAACACCGGGGAGCTGCTTTTT; CDR3aa: CASSASGRINTGELLF
abundance: many; d_gene: TRBD1; j_gene: TRBJ2-2; v_gene: TRBV10-3; len: 14; CDR3nt: TGTGCCATTGGACAGGGTTGGAACACCGGGGAGCTGTTTTTT; CDR3aa: CAIGQGWNTGELFF
abundance: many; d_gene: .; j_gene: TRBJ1-2; v_gene: TRBV5-6; len: 13; CDR3nt: TGTGCCAGCCGACGGCCTCGAAACTATGGCTACACCTTC; CDR3aa: CASRRPRNYGYTF
abundance: many; d_gene: .; j_gene: TRBJ2-7; v_gene: TRBV4-1; len: 15; CDR3nt: TGCGCCAGCAGCCCGACGGTGGGTTTCACCTACGAGCAGTACTTC; CDR3aa: CASSPTVGFTYEQYF
abundance: many; d_gene: .; j_gene: TRBJ1-2; v_gene: TRBV10-3; len: 11; CDR3nt: TGTGCCACCAGTAGGAGCTATGGCTACACCTTC; CDR3aa: CATSRSYGYTF
abundance: .; d_gene: TRBD1; j_gene: TRBJ1-1; v_gene: TRBV18; len: 15; CDR3nt: TGTGCCAGCTCACAGGGACAGGGGCGGGACACTGAAGCTTTCTTT; CDR3aa: CASSQGQGRDTEAFF
abundance: many; d_gene: .; j_gene: TRBJ2-7; v_gene: TRBV30; len: 12; CDR3nt: TGTGCCTGGAGTAAGACTTCCTACGAGCAGTACTTC; CDR3aa: CAWSKTSYEQYF
abundance: many; d_gene: .; j_gene: TRBJ2-7; v_gene: TRBV11-2; len: 13; CDR3nt: TGTGCCAGCAGCACCTTTACCGGCTACGAGCAGTACTTC; CDR3aa: CASSTFTGYEQYF
abundance: .; d_gene: .; j_gene: TRBJ2-3; v_gene: TRBV12-3/TRBV12-4; len: 15; CDR3nt: TGTGCCAGCAGTTTACGACTTACCGGCGCAGATACGCAGTATTTT; CDR3aa: CASSLRLTGADTQYF
abundance: many; d_gene: .; j_gene: TRBJ2-2; v_gene: TRBV10-3; len: 14; CDR3nt: TGTGCCATCAGCCTTTCCGATACTACCGGGGAGCTGTTTTTT; CDR3aa: CAISLSDTTGELFF
abundance: many; d_gene: .; j_gene: TRBJ1-1; v_gene: TRBV2; len: 13; CDR3nt: TGTGCCAGCAGCGGGAGGGTGGCCACTGAAGCTTTCTTT; CDR3aa: CASSGRVATEAFF
abundance: .; d_gene: .; j_gene: TRBJ1-1; v_gene: TRBV6-4; len: 14; CDR3nt: TGTGCCAGCAGTTACGGGGGGGTTTACACTGAAGCTTTCTTT; CDR3aa: CASSYGGVYTEAFF
abundance: many; d_gene: .; j_gene: TRBJ1-1; v_gene: TRBV28; len: 14; CDR3nt: TGTGCCAGCAGACCCAGTTTCCGGAACACTGAAGCTTTCTTT; CDR3aa: CASRPSFRNTEAFF
abundance: many; d_gene: .; j_gene: TRBJ2-2; v_gene: TRBV29-1; len: 14; CDR3nt: TGCAGCGCCGGGACACCCCTCGACACCGGGGAGCTGTTTTTT; CDR3aa: CSAGTPLDTGELFF
abundance: many; d_gene: TRBD1; j_gene: TRBJ1-5; v_gene: TRBV28; len: 16; CDR3nt: TGTGCCAGCAGTTTAACCGGGACAGGGAGGGTTCAGCCCCAGCATTTT; CDR3aa: CASSLTGTGRVQPQHF
abundance: .; d_gene: TRBD1; j_gene: TRBJ1-5; v_gene: TRBV12-3/TRBV12-4; len: 15; CDR3nt: TGTGCCAGCAGTTCGGACAGGGCTGGCGTCCAGCCCCAGCATTTT; CDR3aa: CASSSDRAGVQPQHF
abundance: many; d_gene: .; j_gene: TRBJ1-1; v_gene: TRBV30; len: 15; CDR3nt: TGTGCCTGGAGTGTACTCGGGGTGGAGAACACTGAAGCTTTCTTT; CDR3aa: CAWSVLGVENTEAFF
abundance: many; d_gene: TRBD1; j_gene: TRBJ2-2; v_gene: TRBV19; len: 16; CDR3nt: TGTGCCAGTAGCCATCCGGGACAGGGAGGAACCGGGGAGCTGTTTTTT; CDR3aa: CASSHPGQGGTGELFF
abundance: .; d_gene: .; j_gene: TRBJ2-3; v_gene: TRBV7-2; len: 14; CDR3nt: TGTGCCAGCAGCTTGACTGGGAGCACAGATACGCAGTATTTT; CDR3aa: CASSLTGSTDTQYF
abundance: .; d_gene: .; j_gene: TRBJ2-2; v_gene: TRBV6-4; len: 15; CDR3nt: TGTGCCAGCAGTTGGGCGGTACCGGGTACCGGGGAGCTGTTTTTT; CDR3aa: CASSWAVPGTGELFF
abundance: .; d_gene: TRBD2; j_gene: TRBJ2-7; v_gene: TRBV29-1; len: 12; CDR3nt: TGCAGCGTTGCCGCGGGACTATACGAGCAGTACTTC; CDR3aa: CSVAAGLYEQYF
abundance: many; d_gene: TRBD1; j_gene: TRBJ2-5; v_gene: TRBV12-3/TRBV12-4; len: 15; CDR3nt: TGTGCCAGCAGTACACCCGGGACAGAAAAAGAGACCCAGTACTTC; CDR3aa: CASSTPGTEKETQYF
abundance: many; d_gene: TRBD1; j_gene: TRBJ2-7; v_gene: TRBV11-3; len: 13; CDR3nt: TGTGCCAGCAGCTTCAACAGGGGCCTCGAGCAGTACTTC; CDR3aa: CASSFNRGLEQYF
abundance: .; d_gene: .; j_gene: TRBJ2-5; v_gene: TRBV6-5; len: 13; CDR3nt: TGTGCCAGCAGTTACTCGACAGAAGAGACCCAGTACTTC; CDR3aa: CASSYSTEETQYF
abundance: many; d_gene: TRBD1; j_gene: TRBJ2-4; v_gene: TRBV12-3/TRBV12-4; len: 16; CDR3nt: TGTGCCAGCAGTTCCTCCGGGACAGGGGCCAAAAACATTCAGTACTTC; CDR3aa: CASSSSGTGAKNIQYF
abundance: few; d_gene: .; j_gene: TRBJ2-3; v_gene: TRBV2; len: 14; CDR3nt: TGTGCCAGCAGTAGAGACACCGTCGGAGATACGCAGTATTTT; CDR3aa: CASSRDTVGDTQYF
abundance: many; d_gene: .; j_gene: TRBJ1-2; v_gene: TRBV29-1; len: 10; CDR3nt: TGCAGCGTTGGGAGCAGCGGCTACACCTTC; CDR3aa: CSVGSSGYTF
abundance: many; d_gene: .; j_gene: TRBJ2-2; v_gene: TRBV27; len: 16; CDR3nt: TGTGCCAGCAGTTCGGGCTTCCCCAGTGGCACCGGGGAGCTGTTTTTT; CDR3aa: CASSSGFPSGTGELFF
abundance: many; d_gene: .; j_gene: TRBJ1-2; v_gene: TRBV28; len: 14; CDR3nt: TGTGCCAGCAGCCGCCTGGGTCGGGCGTATGGCTACACCTTC; CDR3aa: CASSRLGRAYGYTF
abundance: many; d_gene: .; j_gene: TRBJ2-5; v_gene: TRBV7-8; len: 14; CDR3nt: TGTGCCAGCAGCCTAGACGACGGAGGAAAGACCCAGTACTTC; CDR3aa: CASSLDDGGKTQYF
abundance: once; d_gene: TRBD2; j_gene: TRBJ2-2; v_gene: TRBV7-2; len: 14; CDR3nt: TGTGCCAGCAGCTCGGGACTAGCCGTTCCGGAGCTGTTTTTT; CDR3aa: CASSSGLAVPELFF
abundance: .; d_gene: .; j_gene: TRBJ1-1; v_gene: TRBV20-1; len: 14; CDR3nt: TGCAGTGCTAGAGCCGCGGGGGTGGTCACTGAAGCTTTCTTT; CDR3aa: CSARAAGVVTEAFF
abundance: many; d_gene: TRBD2; j_gene: TRBJ2-5; v_gene: TRBV28; len: 17; CDR3nt: TGTGCCAGCAGTTTAAGACTAGCGGGGACTAGAGAAGAGACCCAGTACTTC; CDR3aa: CASSLRLAGTREETQYF
abundance: many; d_gene: TRBD2; j_gene: TRBJ2-3; v_gene: TRBV7-3; len: 14; CDR3nt: TGTGCCAGCAGCCACAGCGGGAGAGGAGATACGCAGTATTTT; CDR3aa: CASSHSGRGDTQYF
abundance: many; d_gene: .; j_gene: TRBJ2-5; v_gene: TRBV6-5; len: 15; CDR3nt: TGTGCCAGCAGTTACTCGATTGTGACTCGGGAGACCCAGTACTTC; CDR3aa: CASSYSIVTRETQYF